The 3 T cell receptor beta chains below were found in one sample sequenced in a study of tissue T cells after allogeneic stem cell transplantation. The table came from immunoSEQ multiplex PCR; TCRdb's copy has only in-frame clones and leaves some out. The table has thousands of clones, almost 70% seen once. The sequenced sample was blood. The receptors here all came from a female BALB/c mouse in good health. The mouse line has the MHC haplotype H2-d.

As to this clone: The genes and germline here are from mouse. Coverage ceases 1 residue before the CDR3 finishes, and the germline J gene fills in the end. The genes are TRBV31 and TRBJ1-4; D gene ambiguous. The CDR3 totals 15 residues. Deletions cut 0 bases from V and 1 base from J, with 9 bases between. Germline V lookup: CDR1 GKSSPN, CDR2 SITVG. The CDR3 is CAWSLVAASNERLFF. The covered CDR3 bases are TGTGCCTGGAGTCTAGTGGCAGCTTCCAACGAAAGATTATTT. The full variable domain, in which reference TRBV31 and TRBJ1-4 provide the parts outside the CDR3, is AQTIHQWPVAEIKAVGSPLSLGCTIKGKSSPNLYWYWQATGGTLQQLFYSITVGQVESVVQLNLSASRPKDDQFILSTEKLLLSHSGFYLCAWSLVAASNERLFFGHGTKLSVL.

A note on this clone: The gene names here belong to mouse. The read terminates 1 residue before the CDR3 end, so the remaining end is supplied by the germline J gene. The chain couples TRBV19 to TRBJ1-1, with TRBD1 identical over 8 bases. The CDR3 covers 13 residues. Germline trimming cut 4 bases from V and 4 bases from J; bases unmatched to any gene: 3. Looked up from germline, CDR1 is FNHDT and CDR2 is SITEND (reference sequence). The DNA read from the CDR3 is TGTGCCAGCAGTCGGACAGGGAGCACAGAAGTCTTC. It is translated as CASSRTGSTEVF. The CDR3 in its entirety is CASSRTGSTEVFF.

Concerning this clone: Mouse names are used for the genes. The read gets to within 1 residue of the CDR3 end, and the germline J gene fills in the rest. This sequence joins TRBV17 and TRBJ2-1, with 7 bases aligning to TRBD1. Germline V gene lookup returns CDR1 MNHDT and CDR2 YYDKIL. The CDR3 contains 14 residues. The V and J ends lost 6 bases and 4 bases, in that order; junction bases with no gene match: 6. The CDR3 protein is CASRAGTEYAEQFF. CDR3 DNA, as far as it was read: TGTGCTAGCAGGGCCGGGACAGAATATGCTGAGCAGTTC.